The subject of this entry is one TCR beta chain. The sample originates from a study of T cell changes during pregnancy in multiple sclerosis. CDR3 length equals 15 residues. Trimming cost V 0 bases and J 0 bases, with 10 bases left between them. Germline V gene lookup returns CDR1 SGDLS and CDR2 YYNGEE. Assay: immunoSEQ multiplex PCR; the TCRdb copy retains only in-frame clones and omits some. Of 45,000 to 55,000 clones listed, around 93% are singletons. The receptor was derived from a female donor with multiple sclerosis, enrolled in a pregnancy study. This chain connects TRBV9 to TRBJ2-7; D might be TRBD2 (6 bases). Sample: CD4+ T cells from peripheral blood mononuclear cells, taken after pregnancy. The CDR3 is CASSVGGTSSYEQYF. CDR3 coding DNA: TGTGCCAGCAGCGTAGGCGGGACGAGCTCCTACGAGCAGTACTTC.